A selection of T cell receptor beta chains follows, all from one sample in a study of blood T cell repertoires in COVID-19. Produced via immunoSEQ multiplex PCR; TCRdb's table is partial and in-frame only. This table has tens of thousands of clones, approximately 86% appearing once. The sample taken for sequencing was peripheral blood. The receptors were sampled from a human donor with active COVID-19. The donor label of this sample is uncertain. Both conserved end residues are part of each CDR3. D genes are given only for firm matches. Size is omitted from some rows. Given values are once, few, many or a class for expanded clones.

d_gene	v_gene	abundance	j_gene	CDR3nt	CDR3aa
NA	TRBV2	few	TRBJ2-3	TGTGCCAGCAGTGAGAACAGGGACACAGATACGCAGTATTTT	CASSENRDTDTQYF
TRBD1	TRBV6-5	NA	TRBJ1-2	TGTGCCAGCTACCGACAGGGGGCGCTTAGGGGCTACACCTTC	CASYRQGALRGYTF
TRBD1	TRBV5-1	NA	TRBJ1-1	TGCGCCAGCAGCGGAAATACAGGGGTCACTGAAGCTTTCTTT	CASSGNTGVTEAFF
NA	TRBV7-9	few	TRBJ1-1	TGTGCCAGCAGCTTACCAGGGATGAACACTGAAGCTTTCTTT	CASSLPGMNTEAFF
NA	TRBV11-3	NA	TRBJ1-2	TGTGCCAGCAGCTTCCCGGCAGGCCGCAACTATGGCTACACCTTC	CASSFPAGRNYGYTF
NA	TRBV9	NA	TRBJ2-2	TGTGCCAGCAGCTCCAGTTTTTCCGGGGAGCTGTTTTTT	CASSSSFSGELFF
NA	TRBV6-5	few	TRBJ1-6	TGTGCCAGCAAACCCCAAGCCCACCATAATTCACCCCTCCACTTT	CASKPQAHHNSPLHF
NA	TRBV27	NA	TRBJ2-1	TGTGCCAGCAGTTTACGGGTGCGGAGCTCCTACAATGAGCAGTTCTTC	CASSLRVRSSYNEQFF
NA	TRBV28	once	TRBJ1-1	TGTGCCAGCACCTGGGGAGGGCGGAACACTGAAGCTTTCTTT	CASTWGGRNTEAFF
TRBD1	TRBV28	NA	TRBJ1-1	TGTGCCAGCAGTTCGCAGGGACAGGGAGATACTGAAGCTTTCTTT	CASSSQGQGDTEAFF
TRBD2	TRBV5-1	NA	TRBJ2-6	TGCGCCACCTCGGGAGGGTCTGGGGCCAACGTCCTGACTTTC	CATSGGSGANVLTF
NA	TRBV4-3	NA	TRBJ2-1	TGCGCCAGCAGCCAAATAAAGGCTTTGGGGTTGATCCGAGGGGAGCAGTTCTTC	CASSQIKALGLIRGEQFF
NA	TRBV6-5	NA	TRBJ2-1	TGTGCCAGCGGCCCAGGGGGGCTCACCGGGCAGTTCTTC	CASGPGGLTGQFF
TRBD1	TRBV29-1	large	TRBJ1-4	TGCAGCGTTGAAGGCTCTGGGACAGATAATGAAAAACTGTTTTTT	CSVEGSGTDNEKLFF
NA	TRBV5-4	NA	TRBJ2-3	TGTGCCAGCAGCTTGTTTGGGACTAGCACAGATACGCAGTATTTT	CASSLFGTSTDTQYF
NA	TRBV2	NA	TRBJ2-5	TGTGCCAGCAGTGAAGGTAGCGGCCAAGAGACCCAGTACTTC	CASSEGSGQETQYF
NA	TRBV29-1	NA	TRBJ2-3	TGCAGCGTCCGCGGACAGTTTATTTCTAGCACAGATACGCAGTATTTT	CSVRGQFISSTDTQYF
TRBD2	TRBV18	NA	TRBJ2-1	TGTGCCAGCTCACTCACTAGCGGGATTGGGAATGAGCAGTTCTTC	CASSLTSGIGNEQFF
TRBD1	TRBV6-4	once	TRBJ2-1	TGTGCCAGCAGTGCGGGGGACAGGGGATACAATGAGCAGTTCTTC	CASSAGDRGYNEQFF
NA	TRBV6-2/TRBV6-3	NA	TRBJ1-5	TGTGCCAGCAGTTTCCGAGGTCTAGGGGCTCAGCCCCAGCATTTT	CASSFRGLGAQPQHF
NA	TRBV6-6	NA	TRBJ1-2	TGTGCCAGCAGCGAGATCCGCTATGGCTACACCTTC	CASSEIRYGYTF
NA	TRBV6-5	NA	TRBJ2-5	TGTGCCAGCAACTCAGGATTCCCCCAAGAGACCCAGTACTTC	CASNSGFPQETQYF
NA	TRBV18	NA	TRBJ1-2	TGTGCCAGCTCACCCGCGGGGCAGAACTATGGCTACACCTTC	CASSPAGQNYGYTF
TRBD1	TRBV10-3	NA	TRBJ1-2	TGTGCCATCAGTGAGGATGGAACAGGGGCAGGAGATGGCTACACCTTC	CAISEDGTGAGDGYTF
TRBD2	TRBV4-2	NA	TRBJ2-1	TGTGCCAGCAGCCCTGGCCGTAGCGGGGGGGCCTACAATGAGCAGTTCTTC	CASSPGRSGGAYNEQFF
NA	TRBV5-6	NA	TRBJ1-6	TGTGCCAGCAGCTTGGGGCAGGGTAATTCACCCCTCCACTTT	CASSLGQGNSPLHF
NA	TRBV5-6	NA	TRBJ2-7	TGTGCCAGCAGCCCGCCCCCCCCGGGCGAGCAGTACTTC	CASSPPPPGEQYF
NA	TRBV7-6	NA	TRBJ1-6	TGTGCCAGCAGCTTAAGTGGATCGGGAGGAATCAAATTTTCACCCCTCCACTTT	CASSLSGSGGIKFSPLHF
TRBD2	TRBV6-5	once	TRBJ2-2	TGTGCCAGCAAACTAGCGGGGCCGAACACCGGGGAGCTGTTTTTT	CASKLAGPNTGELFF
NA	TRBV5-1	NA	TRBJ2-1	TGCGCCAGCAGCTTGGCGGACTTGCACAATGAGCAGTTCTTC	CASSLADLHNEQFF
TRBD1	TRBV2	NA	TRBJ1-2	TGTGCCAGCAGTGAAGTGACAGGGAAGGATGGCTACACCTTC	CASSEVTGKDGYTF
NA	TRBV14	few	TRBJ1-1	TGTGCCAGCAGCCAAGATTTGGAGAGTGAAGCTTTCTTT	CASSQDLESEAFF
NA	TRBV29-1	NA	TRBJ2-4	TGCAGCGTTGAAGTGGGCTCCAAAAACATTCAGTACTTC	CSVEVGSKNIQYF
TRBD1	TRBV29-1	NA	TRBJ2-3	TGCAGCGCCTCCCCGGGACAGGGTGGAGATACGCAGTATTTT	CSASPGQGGDTQYF
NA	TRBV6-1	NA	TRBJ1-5	TGTGCCAGCAGTGAAGAGTACAGTTTGCCCCAGCATTTT	CASSEEYSLPQHF
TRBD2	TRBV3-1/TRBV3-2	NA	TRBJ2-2	TGTGCCAGCAGCCAGACTAGCGGGCGGAACACCGGGGAGCTGTTTTTT	CASSQTSGRNTGELFF
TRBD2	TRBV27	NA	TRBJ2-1	TGTGCCAGCAGTTTCAGCGGGAGCCCCTACAATGAGCAGTTCTTC	CASSFSGSPYNEQFF
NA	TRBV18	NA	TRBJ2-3	TGTGCCAGCTCACCAGTAGCCGAGGGTAGCACAGATACGCAGTATTTT	CASSPVAEGSTDTQYF
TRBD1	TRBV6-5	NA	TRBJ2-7	TGTGCCAGCAGGGATTCGGGACAGGGGGTCTACGAGCAGTACTTC	CASRDSGQGVYEQYF
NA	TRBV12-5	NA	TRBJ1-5	TGTGCTAGTGGTTGGGGGGGGACTCCGGGCCAGCCCCAGCATTTT	CASGWGGTPGQPQHF
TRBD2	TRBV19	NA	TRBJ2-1	TGTGCCAGTAGTTCGCTCACCGGGACTAGCTCCTACAATGAGCAGTTCTTC	CASSSLTGTSSYNEQFF